A selection of T cell receptor beta chains follows, all from one sample in a study of vaccination and CD4 T cells after COVID-19. TCRdb re-analysed the PCR reads in MiXCR, keeping a single row per CDR3 protein. Found here are 9,500 to 15,000 distinct CDR3 sequences, roughly 44% of them singletons; the top ten hold 15% to 20%. These TCRs' antigens remain unknown. Sequencing used cultured CD4+ T cells from blood. Receptors were obtained from a human donor with COVID-19. The CDR3 runs from the conserved cysteine through the conserved F or W. D genes are given only for firm matches. Rows give clone size only sometimes, using once, few, many, or a class for an expanded clone.

TGTGCCTGGAGGCCCAGGGGTGGAACCGGGGAGCTGTTTTTT	CAWRPRGGTGELFF	TRBJ2-2	14	TRBV30	-	-
TGTGCCAGCAGTGATTCGAGCGCTGGGGCCAACGTCCTGACTTTC	CASSDSSAGANVLTF	TRBJ2-6	15	TRBV2	few	-
TGTGCCACCAGCACGGCGGGACAGCCCTCACCCCTCCACTTT	CATSTAGQPSPLHF	TRBJ1-6	14	TRBV15	-	TRBD1
TGCAGCCGCGGGGTGCTAGCGGGGGACCGTCAAGAGACCCAGTACTTC	CSRGVLAGDRQETQYF	TRBJ2-5	16	TRBV20-1	few	TRBD2
TGTGCCAGCAGCTTAGGGAGGTTAGGGGCGGGGGCCGGCTACACCTTC	CASSLGRLGAGAGYTF	TRBJ1-2	16	TRBV7-2	-	-
TGTGCCAGCAGTGACGAGGCCAGGGGGCGCGGACAGCCCCAGCATTTT	CASSDEARGRGQPQHF	TRBJ1-5	16	TRBV6-4	few	TRBD1
TGTGCCAGTAGCGGACAGCTCTCCTCTGGAAACACCATATATTTT	CASSGQLSSGNTIYF	TRBJ1-3	15	TRBV19	few	-
TGTGCTAGCAGCTTAGCTAGCGGGGGGGGAGATACGCAGTATTTT	CASSLASGGGDTQYF	TRBJ2-3	15	TRBV7-7	-	TRBD2
TGCAGCGTTGTAGTCGGGCAAGAGACCCAGTACTTC	CSVVVGQETQYF	TRBJ2-5	12	TRBV29-1	-	-
TGTGCCAGCAGGACAGCGAGGAGCCCACCGACTAGCGGGGGGTCAAGCTCTGGGGCCAACGTCCTGACTTTC	CASRTARSPPTSGGSSSGANVLTF	TRBJ2-6	24	TRBV7-8	-	TRBD2
TGCAGTGCTCCCGACCCCGGGGGGTCGAACACCGGGGAGCTGTTTTTT	CSAPDPGGSNTGELFF	TRBJ2-2	16	TRBV20-1	-	TRBD2
TGTGCCAGCAGACCCGGGACAGGGGGCTATCAGCCCCAGCATTTT	CASRPGTGGYQPQHF	TRBJ1-5	15	TRBV6-1	once	TRBD1
TGTGCCAGCAGCCGGGACAGGACTAGTGGGGCCAACGTCCTGACTTTC	CASSRDRTSGANVLTF	TRBJ2-6	16	TRBV7-2	-	-
TGTGCCAGCCTTTTAAAACAGGGGACAAGCGGCTACACCTTC	CASLLKQGTSGYTF	TRBJ1-2	14	TRBV7-2	-	TRBD1
TGTGCCAGCAGTTATGGGCCGACAGGGGGCATCTCACCCCTCCACTTT	CASSYGPTGGISPLHF	TRBJ1-6	16	TRBV6-5	-	TRBD1
TGTGCCAGCAGCAGCGAATCGGGGGCAGAGACCCAGTACTTC	CASSSESGAETQYF	TRBJ2-5	14	TRBV5-4	few	-
TGTGCCACCAGCGCGGGCAGCAAAGAGACCCAGTACTTC	CATSAGSKETQYF	TRBJ2-5	13	TRBV15	-	-
TGCGCCAGCAGTCCCAAGATAATTCCCCTTAGCGGGGGGAACAATGAGCAGTTCTTC	CASSPKIIPLSGGNNEQFF	TRBJ2-1	19	TRBV4-3	few	TRBD2
TGTGCCAGCAGCCAAGGGAGAGTGGGATCCTACGAGCAGTACTTC	CASSQGRVGSYEQYF	TRBJ2-7	15	TRBV5-4	-	-
TGTGCCAGCACCTTGGGGCAATCTCGGGAGACCCAGTACTTC	CASTLGQSRETQYF	TRBJ2-5	14	TRBV2	-	-
TGTGCCAGCAGTGCCCAAGTAGCGGTCGAGCAGTACTTC	CASSAQVAVEQYF	TRBJ2-7	13	TRBV6-1	few	-
TGTGCCACCAGTATTCGCAGGGGTGGCACTGAAGCTTTCTTT	CATSIRRGGTEAFF	TRBJ1-1	14	TRBV15	-	-
TGTGCCGGCACGGACAGGGGGCGAGGCTGGGTTCAGCCCCAGCATTTT	CAGTDRGRGWVQPQHF	TRBJ1-5	16	TRBV6-8	-	TRBD1
TGTGCCAGCTCCCGATCTGGTGGCAATCAGCCCCAGCATTTT	CASSRSGGNQPQHF	TRBJ1-5	14	TRBV6-1	-	-
TGTGCCAGCAATACGTGGGGTTCGAGCTCCTACGAGCAGTACTTC	CASNTWGSSSYEQYF	TRBJ2-7	15	TRBV6-2/TRBV6-3	-	-
TGCGCCAGCAGCTTGTCATTTGGCTATGGCTACACCTTC	CASSLSFGYGYTF	TRBJ1-2	13	TRBV5-1	-	-
TGTGCCAGCAGCTCAACCCCTGCCCTCATTCAGTACTTC	CASSSTPALIQYF	TRBJ2-4	13	TRBV5-8	-	-
TGTGCCAGCAGCTTGGATTGGTATCAGCCCCAGCATTTT	CASSLDWYQPQHF	TRBJ1-5	13	TRBV5-5	-	-
TGTGCCAGCAGTAAAGGGAACATGAACACTGAAGCTTTCTTT	CASSKGNMNTEAFF	TRBJ1-1	14	TRBV12-3/TRBV12-4	-	-
TGTGCCAGCAGTGGGGGAAGCGGGGGCTTCAATGAGCAGTTCTTC	CASSGGSGGFNEQFF	TRBJ2-1	15	TRBV2	-	TRBD2
TGTGCCAGTAAACAGGGGGCGAACACTGAAGCTTTCTTT	CASKQGANTEAFF	TRBJ1-1	13	TRBV12-3/TRBV12-4	-	TRBD1
TGTGCCAGCAGTTACGGGCAGGGCCGTGAGCAGTTCTTC	CASSYGQGREQFF	TRBJ2-1	13	TRBV6-5	-	-
TGTGCCAGCTTCAGACAGGACACAGATACGCAGTATTTT	CASFRQDTDTQYF	TRBJ2-3	13	TRBV6-1	-	-
TGCAGTGGCCCGGTCGAGACCTATGGCTACACCTTC	CSGPVETYGYTF	TRBJ1-2	12	TRBV20-1	few	-
TGTGCCAGCACTGAACAGGGACCGACCCCCGGGCAGTACTTC	CASTEQGPTPGQYF	TRBJ2-7	14	TRBV2	-	-
TGCAGTGCTAGTCCAGGTTTTGAAGCTTTCTTT	CSASPGFEAFF	TRBJ1-1	11	TRBV20-1	-	-
TGTGCCAGCGGGACGGACGGCAATCAGCCCCAGCATTTT	CASGTDGNQPQHF	TRBJ1-5	13	TRBV6-2/TRBV6-3	once	-
TGTGCCAGTAGGTCAAATTGGGGTTCTATCTATGGCTACACCTTC	CASRSNWGSIYGYTF	TRBJ1-2	15	TRBV19	-	-
TGTGCCGCCAAGGACAGTCAAGAGACCCAGTACTTC	CAAKDSQETQYF	TRBJ2-5	12	TRBV10-3	-	-
TGTGCCAGCAGCCGGGACAGGGGGCCCGATCAGCCCCAGCATTTT	CASSRDRGPDQPQHF	TRBJ1-5	15	TRBV7-2	-	TRBD1
TGCAGTGCTAGAGATGGGCCCGGGAGGGGTAGTCAGCCCCAGCATTTT	CSARDGPGRGSQPQHF	TRBJ1-5	16	TRBV20-1	once	-
TGTGCCAGCAGTTACCTACAGACAGGGAAAAACACTGAAGCTTTCTTT	CASSYLQTGKNTEAFF	TRBJ1-1	16	TRBV6-5	-	TRBD1
TGCGCCAGCAGCCCACTGAGGTCTGGGCCCTACACCGGGGAGCTGTTTTTT	CASSPLRSGPYTGELFF	TRBJ2-2	17	TRBV5-1	once	-
TGTGCCAGCAGCAGATACAGGGCGGGAACTAATGAAAAACTGTTTTTT	CASSRYRAGTNEKLFF	TRBJ1-4	16	TRBV7-2	few	-
TGTGCCTGGAGCGAAAGCAGTAATTCACCCCTCCACTTT	CAWSESSNSPLHF	TRBJ1-6	13	TRBV30	once	-
TGTGCCAGCAGCCAATCGTACAGCACCGGGGAGCTGTTTTTT	CASSQSYSTGELFF	TRBJ2-2	14	TRBV16	once	-
TGTGCCAGCAGCCTCGAGGGACAGCTTCACGGGGAGCAGTACTTC	CASSLEGQLHGEQYF	TRBJ2-7	15	TRBV4-2	-	TRBD1
TGCAGTGCCGACTACGATGGCGATGAGCAGTTCTTC	CSADYDGDEQFF	TRBJ2-1	12	TRBV20-1	-	-
TGTGCCAGCAGCTTATCTCGGGGGGGGGAGCAGTTCTTC	CASSLSRGGEQFF	TRBJ2-1	13	TRBV7-2	-	TRBD2
TGTGCCATCAGTGAAAAGAGACCCAATTCACCCCTCCACTTT	CAISEKRPNSPLHF	TRBJ1-6	14	TRBV10-3	few	-
TGCAGTGCTAGAGATCGGGTCGGGGGGAACACCGGGGAGCTGTTTTTT	CSARDRVGGNTGELFF	TRBJ2-2	16	TRBV20-1	few	-
TGTGCCAGCAGCTTTGCAGCCAGCAATCAGCCCCAGCATTTT	CASSFAASNQPQHF	TRBJ1-5	14	TRBV7-9	-	-
TGTGCCAGCAGTGAAGCGTCGGGGGGAATCCAGCCCCAGCATTTT	CASSEASGGIQPQHF	TRBJ1-5	15	TRBV6-1	few	-
TGTGCCAGCAGCCAAGACGGGGGTTCTGGAAACACCATATATTTT	CASSQDGGSGNTIYF	TRBJ1-3	15	TRBV4-2	-	-